The rows below give T cell receptor beta chains drawn from one sample of a study of glioma-infiltrating T cells. Using its own MiXCR run on the multiplex PCR reads, TCRdb lists one record per CDR3 protein. The table has fewer than 200,000 distinct CDR3 sequences, roughly two fifths seen once. The sequencing input was glioma tissue, nonneoplastic brain tissue, or PBMCs (not recorded which). The origin of the receptors is a human donor with low-grade glioma or glioblastoma, undergoing nonglioma brain surgery, or in good health (not recorded which). CDR3s include the opening cysteine and the closing phenylalanine or tryptophan. The order of the fields is D gene, V gene, clone size, J gene, CDR3 length, CDR3 protein, CDR3 DNA. A D gene is named only where the DNA matches it firmly. Rows give clone size only sometimes, using once, few, many, or a class for an expanded clone.

D gene: TRBD2; V gene: TRBV29-1; clone size: few; J gene: TRBJ2-1; CDR3 length: 14; CDR3 protein: CSVEREEDLYEQFF; CDR3 DNA: TGCAGCGTTGAGCGGGAGGAAGATTTATATGAGCAGTTCTTC
D gene: TRBD1; V gene: TRBV12-3/TRBV12-4; clone size: few; J gene: TRBJ1-2; CDR3 length: 15; CDR3 protein: CASSFGTGTFYGYTF; CDR3 DNA: TGTGCCAGCAGTTTCGGGACAGGGACCTTTTATGGCTACACCTTC
D gene: TRBD1; V gene: TRBV20-1; clone size: many; J gene: TRBJ1-2; CDR3 length: 13; CDR3 protein: CSASVPQGYGYTF; CDR3 DNA: TGCAGTGCCAGCGTACCACAGGGGTATGGCTACACCTTC
D gene: TRBD1; V gene: TRBV10-3; clone size: .; J gene: TRBJ1-5; CDR3 length: 16; CDR3 protein: CAISTGQGASNQPKHF; CDR3 DNA: TGTGCCATCAGTACTGGACAGGGGGCATCCAATCAGCCCAAGCATTTT
D gene: .; V gene: TRBV6-6; clone size: many; J gene: TRBJ2-2; CDR3 length: 14; CDR3 protein: CASSYTQGSAELFF; CDR3 DNA: TGTGCCAGCAGTTACACTCAGGGAAGCGCGGAGCTGTTTTTT
D gene: TRBD1; V gene: TRBV18; clone size: few; J gene: TRBJ2-5; CDR3 length: 17; CDR3 protein: CASSPTGPGTLQETQYF; CDR3 DNA: TGTGCCAGCTCACCGACAGGGCCAGGGACCCTCCAAGAGACCCAGTACTTC
D gene: .; V gene: TRBV2; clone size: many; J gene: TRBJ2-7; CDR3 length: 14; CDR3 protein: CASSVSSGFYEQYF; CDR3 DNA: TGTGCCAGCAGTGTAAGTTCCGGATTCTACGAGCAGTACTTC
D gene: .; V gene: TRBV28; clone size: many; J gene: TRBJ2-7; CDR3 length: 15; CDR3 protein: CASSLYAQSSYKQYF; CDR3 DNA: TGTGCCAGCAGTTTATATGCACAGTCCAGCTACAAGCAGTACTTC
D gene: TRBD2; V gene: TRBV24-1; clone size: many; J gene: TRBJ2-3; CDR3 length: 20; CDR3 protein: CATSDLRTGGLAARGDTQYF; CDR3 DNA: TGTGCCACCAGTGATTTGAGGACAGGAGGACTAGCGGCCCGCGGGGATACGCAGTATTTT
D gene: .; V gene: TRBV5-1; clone size: many; J gene: TRBJ2-7; CDR3 length: 14; CDR3 protein: CASRAPGRTYEQYF; CDR3 DNA: TGCGCCAGCAGAGCTCCGGGACGGACCTACGAGCAGTACTTC
D gene: TRBD1; V gene: TRBV19; clone size: many; J gene: TRBJ1-5; CDR3 length: 18; CDR3 protein: CASSTRDRATYSNQPQHF; CDR3 DNA: TGTGCCAGTAGTACCAGGGACAGGGCAACGTATAGCAATCAGCCCCAGCATTTT
D gene: .; V gene: TRBV28; clone size: many; J gene: TRBJ2-1; CDR3 length: 14; CDR3 protein: CASSQPPLRRLQFF; CDR3 DNA: TGTGCCAGCAGTCAACCACCCCTTAGGAGACTACAGTTCTTC
D gene: TRBD1; V gene: TRBV20-1; clone size: many; J gene: TRBJ1-2; CDR3 length: 12; CDR3 protein: CSALTGQIGYTF; CDR3 DNA: TGCAGTGCTTTGACAGGGCAGATTGGCTACACCTTC
D gene: .; V gene: TRBV6-1; clone size: many; J gene: TRBJ2-5; CDR3 length: 14; CDR3 protein: CASTLDRLGETQYF; CDR3 DNA: TGTGCCAGCACCTTAGACCGATTGGGAGAGACCCAGTACTTC
D gene: TRBD2; V gene: TRBV12-3/TRBV12-4; clone size: .; J gene: TRBJ2-1; CDR3 length: 15; CDR3 protein: CASSSSGVSYNEQFF; CDR3 DNA: TGTGCCAGCAGTTCTAGCGGCGTCTCCTACAATGAGCAGTTCTTC
D gene: .; V gene: TRBV3-1; clone size: .; J gene: TRBJ1-1; CDR3 length: 15; CDR3 protein: CASSPFTDLNTEAFF; CDR3 DNA: TGTGCCAGCAGCCCATTTACAGACTTGAACACTGAAGCTTTCTTT
D gene: .; V gene: TRBV20-1; clone size: many; J gene: TRBJ1-2; CDR3 length: 15; CDR3 protein: CSARVLSEIIYGYTF; CDR3 DNA: TGCAGTGCTAGAGTACTGAGCGAAATAATCTATGGCTACACCTTC
D gene: .; V gene: TRBV24-1; clone size: many; J gene: TRBJ2-1; CDR3 length: 16; CDR3 protein: CATSDPDTSPYNEQFF; CDR3 DNA: TGTGCCACCAGTGACCCAGACACCTCACCTTACAATGAGCAGTTCTTC
D gene: TRBD1; V gene: TRBV28; clone size: few; J gene: TRBJ2-4; CDR3 length: 17; CDR3 protein: CASSDMTGALAKNIQYF; CDR3 DNA: TGTGCCAGCAGTGATATGACAGGGGCCCTAGCCAAAAACATTCAGTACTTC
D gene: .; V gene: TRBV5-1; clone size: once; J gene: TRBJ1-1; CDR3 length: 14; CDR3 protein: CASSSDKVNTEAFF; CDR3 DNA: TGCGCCAGCAGCTCGGACAAGGTGAACACTGAAGCTTTCTTT
D gene: .; V gene: TRBV19; clone size: many; J gene: TRBJ2-1; CDR3 length: 14; CDR3 protein: CASSITRTNYEQFF; CDR3 DNA: TGTGCCAGTAGTATAACTAGGACTAACTATGAGCAGTTCTTC
D gene: TRBD2; V gene: TRBV19; clone size: .; J gene: TRBJ2-3; CDR3 length: 14; CDR3 protein: CASATSGSFDTQYF; CDR3 DNA: TGTGCCAGCGCCACTAGCGGAAGTTTCGATACGCAGTATTTT
D gene: TRBD1; V gene: TRBV5-1; clone size: .; J gene: TRBJ2-7; CDR3 length: 13; CDR3 protein: CASYGTGGYEQYF; CDR3 DNA: TGCGCCAGTTACGGGACAGGGGGCTACGAGCAGTACTTC
D gene: .; V gene: TRBV28; clone size: .; J gene: TRBJ1-5; CDR3 length: 11; CDR3 protein: CANELIQPQHF; CDR3 DNA: TGTGCCAACGAGCTGATTCAGCCCCAGCATTTT
D gene: .; V gene: TRBV3-1; clone size: .; J gene: TRBJ2-3; CDR3 length: 17; CDR3 protein: CASSQDFQAGKGGTQYF; CDR3 DNA: TGTGCCAGCAGCCAAGATTTTCAGGCGGGAAAAGGAGGTACGCAGTATTTT
D gene: .; V gene: TRBV11-2; clone size: once; J gene: TRBJ1-5; CDR3 length: 13; CDR3 protein: CASSLGSSQPQHF; CDR3 DNA: TGTGCCAGCAGCCTAGGAAGTAGTCAGCCCCAGCATTTT
D gene: .; V gene: TRBV7-9; clone size: many; J gene: TRBJ2-1; CDR3 length: 13; CDR3 protein: CASSPVSYNEQFF; CDR3 DNA: TGTGCCAGCAGCCCGGTATCCTACAATGAGCAGTTCTTC
D gene: .; V gene: TRBV2; clone size: .; J gene: TRBJ2-2; CDR3 length: 15; CDR3 protein: CASSRLEANTGELFF; CDR3 DNA: TGTGCCAGCAGCCGACTGGAGGCGAACACCGGGGAGCTGTTTTTT
D gene: TRBD2; V gene: TRBV28; clone size: .; J gene: TRBJ2-3; CDR3 length: 15; CDR3 protein: CASILLAGETCTQYF; CDR3 DNA: TGTGCCAGCATTTTATTAGCGGGAGAGACATGTACGCAGTATTTT
D gene: TRBD2; V gene: TRBV18; clone size: few; J gene: TRBJ2-1; CDR3 length: 15; CDR3 protein: CASSPKAGGGNEQFF; CDR3 DNA: TGTGCCAGCTCACCGAAAGCGGGAGGTGGTAATGAGCAGTTCTTC
D gene: .; V gene: TRBV12-3/TRBV12-4; clone size: few; J gene: TRBJ2-7; CDR3 length: 13; CDR3 protein: CASSLARLAWQYF; CDR3 DNA: TGTGCCAGCAGTTTAGCCCGTCTAGCTTGGCAGTACTTC
D gene: .; V gene: TRBV5-4; clone size: .; J gene: TRBJ2-5; CDR3 length: 14; CDR3 protein: CASSLLGTQETQYF; CDR3 DNA: TGTGCCAGCAGCTTGCTAGGGACCCAAGAGACCCAGTACTTC
D gene: TRBD1; V gene: TRBV6-9; clone size: .; J gene: TRBJ1-2; CDR3 length: 14; CDR3 protein: CASNFDRANYGYTF; CDR3 DNA: TGTGCCAGCAATTTCGACAGGGCAAACTATGGCTACACCTTC
D gene: .; V gene: TRBV27; clone size: .; J gene: TRBJ2-3; CDR3 length: 14; CDR3 protein: CASSFGTPNHPQYF; CDR3 DNA: TGTGCCAGCAGTTTTGGCACACCTAATCATCCCCAGTATTTT
D gene: TRBD1; V gene: TRBV19; clone size: few; J gene: TRBJ2-2; CDR3 length: 17; CDR3 protein: CASSIFTGTGNTGELFF; CDR3 DNA: TGTGCCAGTAGTATCTTCACCGGGACAGGGAACACCGGGGAGCTGTTTTTT
D gene: .; V gene: TRBV4-1; clone size: .; J gene: TRBJ2-4; CDR3 length: 14; CDR3 protein: CASSRTRELGIQYF; CDR3 DNA: TGCGCCAGCAGCCGAACCAGGGAGTTGGGCATTCAGTACTTC
D gene: .; V gene: TRBV4-1; clone size: few; J gene: TRBJ1-2; CDR3 length: 15; CDR3 protein: CASSTSSGTDYGYTF; CDR3 DNA: TGCGCCAGCAGCACCAGCTCCGGGACGGACTATGGCTACACCTTC
D gene: .; V gene: TRBV2; clone size: .; J gene: TRBJ1-5; CDR3 length: 14; CDR3 protein: CASSDVARNQPQHF; CDR3 DNA: TGTGCCAGCAGTGATGTGGCTCGGAATCAGCCCCAGCATTTT
D gene: .; V gene: TRBV20-1; clone size: .; J gene: TRBJ2-3; CDR3 length: 13; CDR3 protein: CSAKWGSTDTQYF; CDR3 DNA: TGCAGTGCGAAGTGGGGGAGCACAGATACGCAGTATTTT
D gene: .; V gene: TRBV29-1; clone size: few; J gene: TRBJ2-4; CDR3 length: 13; CDR3 protein: CSVGTEAKNIQYF; CDR3 DNA: TGCAGCGTGGGGACTGAAGCCAAAAACATTCAGTACTTC
D gene: .; V gene: TRBV19; clone size: many; J gene: TRBJ1-3; CDR3 length: 12; CDR3 protein: CATLGFGNTIYF; CDR3 DNA: TGTGCCACGCTAGGATTTGGAAACACCATATATTTT
D gene: TRBD2; V gene: TRBV28; clone size: .; J gene: TRBJ2-3; CDR3 length: 13; CDR3 protein: CASLAGSTDTQYF; CDR3 DNA: TGTGCCAGCCTAGCGGGCAGCACAGATACGCAGTATTTT
D gene: .; V gene: TRBV6-1; clone size: many; J gene: TRBJ1-6; CDR3 length: 11; CDR3 protein: CASSEASPLHF; CDR3 DNA: TGTGCCAGCAGTGAAGCGTCACCCCTCCACTTT
D gene: .; V gene: TRBV2; clone size: .; J gene: TRBJ2-1; CDR3 length: 15; CDR3 protein: CASKDPATSYNEKSF; CDR3 DNA: TGTGCCAGCAAGGACCCCGCAACTTCATACAATGAGAAGTCCTTC
D gene: TRBD2; V gene: TRBV4-2; clone size: .; J gene: TRBJ2-1; CDR3 length: 15; CDR3 protein: CASSQDLAGVGEQFF; CDR3 DNA: TGTGCCAGCAGCCAAGACCTAGCGGGAGTTGGGGAGCAGTTCTTC
D gene: .; V gene: TRBV28; clone size: many; J gene: TRBJ1-1; CDR3 length: 13; CDR3 protein: CASSSGGNTEAFF; CDR3 DNA: TGTGCCAGCAGTTCTGGGGGGAACACTGAAGCTTTCTTT
D gene: .; V gene: TRBV6-1; clone size: many; J gene: TRBJ2-7; CDR3 length: 13; CDR3 protein: CASSTRPFYEQYF; CDR3 DNA: TGTGCCAGCAGTACCCGCCCTTTCTACGAGCAGTACTTC
D gene: TRBD2; V gene: TRBV7-2; clone size: many; J gene: TRBJ2-3; CDR3 length: 15; CDR3 protein: CASSPSGRDTDTQYF; CDR3 DNA: TGTGCCAGCAGCCCAAGCGGGAGAGACACAGATACGCAGTATTTT
D gene: .; V gene: TRBV7-2; clone size: once; J gene: TRBJ1-6; CDR3 length: 15; CDR3 protein: CASSQNMGEGSPLHF; CDR3 DNA: TGTGCCAGCAGCCAAAACATGGGTGAGGGTTCACCCCTCCACTTT
D gene: TRBD1; V gene: TRBV19; clone size: few; J gene: TRBJ2-5; CDR3 length: 14; CDR3 protein: CASRQGASPETQYF; CDR3 DNA: TGTGCCAGTAGGCAGGGGGCATCGCCGGAGACCCAGTACTTC
D gene: .; V gene: TRBV10-3; clone size: few; J gene: TRBJ1-5; CDR3 length: 15; CDR3 protein: CAISLTEVGNQPQHF; CDR3 DNA: TGTGCCATCAGTTTAACAGAGGTTGGTAATCAGCCCCAGCATTTT
D gene: .; V gene: TRBV19; clone size: many; J gene: TRBJ2-3; CDR3 length: 12; CDR3 protein: CASSIDGDTQYF; CDR3 DNA: TGTGCCAGTAGTATAGATGGCGATACGCAGTATTTT
D gene: .; V gene: TRBV2; clone size: many; J gene: TRBJ2-1; CDR3 length: 12; CDR3 protein: CASTFGVNQQFF; CDR3 DNA: TGTGCCAGCACCTTTGGGGTTAATCAGCAGTTCTTC
D gene: .; V gene: TRBV28; clone size: .; J gene: TRBJ1-2; CDR3 length: 12; CDR3 protein: CASSFPHGGYTF; CDR3 DNA: TGTGCCAGCAGTTTTCCCCACGGGGGCTACACCTTC
D gene: .; V gene: TRBV11-2; clone size: few; J gene: TRBJ2-3; CDR3 length: 16; CDR3 protein: CASSLRARTSTDTQYF; CDR3 DNA: TGTGCCAGCAGCTTAAGGGCCCGTACTAGCACAGATACGCAGTATTTT